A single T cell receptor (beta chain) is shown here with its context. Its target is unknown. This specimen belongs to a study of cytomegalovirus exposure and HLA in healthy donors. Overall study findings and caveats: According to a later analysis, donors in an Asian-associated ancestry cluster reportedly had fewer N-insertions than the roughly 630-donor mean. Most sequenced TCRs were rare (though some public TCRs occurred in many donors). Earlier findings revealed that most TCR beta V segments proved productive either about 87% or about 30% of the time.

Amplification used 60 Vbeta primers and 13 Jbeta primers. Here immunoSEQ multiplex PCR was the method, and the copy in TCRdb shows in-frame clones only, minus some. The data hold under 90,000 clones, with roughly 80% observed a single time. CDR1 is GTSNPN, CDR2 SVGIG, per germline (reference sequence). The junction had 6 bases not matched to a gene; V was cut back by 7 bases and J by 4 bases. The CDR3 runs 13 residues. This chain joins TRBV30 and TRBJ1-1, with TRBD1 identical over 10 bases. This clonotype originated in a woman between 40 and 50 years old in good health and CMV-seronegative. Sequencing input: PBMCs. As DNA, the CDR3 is TGTGCCTCCTCCGGACAGGGGGGCACTGAAGCTTTCTTT. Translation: CASSGQGGTEAFF.